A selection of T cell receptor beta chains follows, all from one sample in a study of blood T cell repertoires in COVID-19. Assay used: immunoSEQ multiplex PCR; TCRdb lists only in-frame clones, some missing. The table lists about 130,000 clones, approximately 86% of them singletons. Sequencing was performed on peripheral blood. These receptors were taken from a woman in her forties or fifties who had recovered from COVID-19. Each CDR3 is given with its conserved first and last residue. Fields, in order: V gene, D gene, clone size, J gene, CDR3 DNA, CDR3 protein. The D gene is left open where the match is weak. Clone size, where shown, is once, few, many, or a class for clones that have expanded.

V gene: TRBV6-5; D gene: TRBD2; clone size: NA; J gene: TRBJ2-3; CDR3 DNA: TGTGCCAGCATCCCGGGACTAGCGACGGATACGCAGTATTTT; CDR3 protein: CASIPGLATDTQYF
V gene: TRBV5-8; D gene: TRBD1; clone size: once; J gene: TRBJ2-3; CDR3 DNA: TGTGCCAGCAGCCAGAGGACAGGGGGCCCAGATACGCAGTATTTT; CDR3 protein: CASSQRTGGPDTQYF
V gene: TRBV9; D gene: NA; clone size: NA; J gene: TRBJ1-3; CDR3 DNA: TGTGCCAGCAGCGTAGGAGGTTATTCCTCTGGAAACACCATATATTTT; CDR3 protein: CASSVGGYSSGNTIYF
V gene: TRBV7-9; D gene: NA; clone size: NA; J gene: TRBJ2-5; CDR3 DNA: TGTGCCAGCACTACGGAGGGGGAGACCCAGTACTTC; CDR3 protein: CASTTEGETQYF
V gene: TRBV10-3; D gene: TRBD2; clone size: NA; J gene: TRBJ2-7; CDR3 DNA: TGTGCCATCAGTGAGGCCCTAGCGGGAAGCTCCTACGAGCAGTACTTC; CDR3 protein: CAISEALAGSSYEQYF
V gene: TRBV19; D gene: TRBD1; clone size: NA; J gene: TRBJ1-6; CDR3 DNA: TGTGCCAGTAGTATAGAGCGACAGGGGAATTCACCCCTCCACTTT; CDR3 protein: CASSIERQGNSPLHF
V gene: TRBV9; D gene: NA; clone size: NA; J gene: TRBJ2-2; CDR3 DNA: TGTGCCAGCAGCCCGGGACAGAACACCGGGGAGCTGTTTTTT; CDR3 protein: CASSPGQNTGELFF
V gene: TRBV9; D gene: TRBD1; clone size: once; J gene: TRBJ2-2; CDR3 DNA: TGTGCCAGCAGCGCCGACAGGGGGCTTAACGGGGAGCTGTTTTTT; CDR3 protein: CASSADRGLNGELFF
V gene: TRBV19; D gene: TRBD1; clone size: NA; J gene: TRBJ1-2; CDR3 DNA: TGTGCCAGTAGTAAAGGGACAGTGAAGTCTAACTATGGCTACACCTTC; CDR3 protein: CASSKGTVKSNYGYTF
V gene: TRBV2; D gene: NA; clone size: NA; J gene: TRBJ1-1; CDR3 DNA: TGTGCCAGCAGTGACGTCAAGGGGCTAGGGGACACTGAAGCTTTCTTT; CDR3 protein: CASSDVKGLGDTEAFF
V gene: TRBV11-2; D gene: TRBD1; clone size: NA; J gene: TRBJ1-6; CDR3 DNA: TGTGCCAGCAGCTTAGGACAGGGGCGCAATAATTCACCCCTCCACTTT; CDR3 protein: CASSLGQGRNNSPLHF
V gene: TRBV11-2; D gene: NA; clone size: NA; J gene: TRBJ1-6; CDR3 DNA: TGTGCCAGCAGCTCTACGAACTCCTATAATTCACCCCTCCACTTT; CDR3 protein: CASSSTNSYNSPLHF
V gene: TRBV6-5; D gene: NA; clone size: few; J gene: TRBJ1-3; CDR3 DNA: TGTGCCAGCAGTCAGACTTTCTCTGGAAACACCATATATTTT; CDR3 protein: CASSQTFSGNTIYF
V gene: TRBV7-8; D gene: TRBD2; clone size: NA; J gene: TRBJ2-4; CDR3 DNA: TGTGCCAGCAGCTTAAGGGCTAGCGGGGGGGCGACCAAAAACATTCAGTACTTC; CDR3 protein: CASSLRASGGATKNIQYF
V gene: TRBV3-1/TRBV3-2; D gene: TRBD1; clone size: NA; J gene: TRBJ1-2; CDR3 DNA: TGTGCCAGCAGCCTCCTAAGAGGGACAGCCTATGGCTACACCTTC; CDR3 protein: CASSLLRGTAYGYTF
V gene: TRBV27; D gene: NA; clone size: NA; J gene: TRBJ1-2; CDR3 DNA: TGTGCCAGCAGTTCCGGCGGCGCCGAACACAGGGTTAGTGGCTATGGCTACACCTTC; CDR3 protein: CASSSGGAEHRVSGYGYTF
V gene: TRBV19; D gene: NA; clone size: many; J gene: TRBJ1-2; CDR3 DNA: TGTGCCAGTATCGGTCCCGGTTTGGAGGGAAACTATGGCTACACCTTC; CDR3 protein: CASIGPGLEGNYGYTF
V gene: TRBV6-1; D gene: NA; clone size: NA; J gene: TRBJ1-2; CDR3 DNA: TGTGCCAGCAGTGAAGCGGTTACAGCCCAGTACTATGGCTACACCTTC; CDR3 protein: CASSEAVTAQYYGYTF
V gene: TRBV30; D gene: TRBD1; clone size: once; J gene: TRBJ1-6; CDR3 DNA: TGTGCCTGGAGTACTTTAGGACAGGGGCCTTCACCCCTCCACTTT; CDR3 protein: CAWSTLGQGPSPLHF
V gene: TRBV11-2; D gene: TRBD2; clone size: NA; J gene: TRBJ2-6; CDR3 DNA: TGTGCCAGCATCAACCCCGGCGGGGGCTCTGGGGCCAACGTCCTGACTTTC; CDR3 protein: CASINPGGGSGANVLTF
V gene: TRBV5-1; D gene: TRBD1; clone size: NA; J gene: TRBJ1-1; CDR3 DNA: TGCGCCAGCAGCACCCGGACAGGGCCCACTGAAGCTTTCTTT; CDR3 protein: CASSTRTGPTEAFF
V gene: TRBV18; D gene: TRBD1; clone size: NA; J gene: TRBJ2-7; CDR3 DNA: TGTGCCAGCTCAGTTGTCGCGACAGGGGACTACGAGCAGTACTTC; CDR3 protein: CASSVVATGDYEQYF
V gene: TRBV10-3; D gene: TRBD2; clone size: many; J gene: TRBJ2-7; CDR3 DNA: TGTGCCATCAGTGACCAAGCGGGAGGCTCCTACGAGCAGTACTTC; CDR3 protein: CAISDQAGGSYEQYF
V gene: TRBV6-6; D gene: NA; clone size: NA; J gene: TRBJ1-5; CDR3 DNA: TGTGCCAGCAGTTATGAGTCAGGGCAGCCCCAGCATTTT; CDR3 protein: CASSYESGQPQHF
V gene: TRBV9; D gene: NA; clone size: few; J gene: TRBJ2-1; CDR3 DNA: TGTGCCAGCAGCGTAGAATTAGTCTACAATGAGCAGTTCTTC; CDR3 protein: CASSVELVYNEQFF
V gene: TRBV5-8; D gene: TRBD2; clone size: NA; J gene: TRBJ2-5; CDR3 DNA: TGTGCCAGCAGCTCGAGCGGGAGGGAGACCCAGTACTTC; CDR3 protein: CASSSSGRETQYF
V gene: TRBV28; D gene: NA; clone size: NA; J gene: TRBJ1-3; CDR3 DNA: TGTGCCACCACAGGGTCAGGAAACACCATATATTTT; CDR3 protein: CATTGSGNTIYF